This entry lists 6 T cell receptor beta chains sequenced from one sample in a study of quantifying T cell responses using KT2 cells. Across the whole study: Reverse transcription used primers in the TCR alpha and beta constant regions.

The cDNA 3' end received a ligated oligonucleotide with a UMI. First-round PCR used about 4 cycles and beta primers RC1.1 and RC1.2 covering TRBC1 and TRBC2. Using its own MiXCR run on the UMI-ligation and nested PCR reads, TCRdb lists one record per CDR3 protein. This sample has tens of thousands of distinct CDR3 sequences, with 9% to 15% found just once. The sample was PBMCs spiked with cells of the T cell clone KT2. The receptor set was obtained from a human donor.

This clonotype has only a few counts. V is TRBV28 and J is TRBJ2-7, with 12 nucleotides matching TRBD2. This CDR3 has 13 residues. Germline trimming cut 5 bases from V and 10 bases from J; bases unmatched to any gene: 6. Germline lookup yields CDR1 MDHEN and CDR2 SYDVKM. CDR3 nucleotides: TGTGCCAGCAGTCCCGGGACTAGCGGGTTTCAGTACTTC. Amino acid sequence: CASSPGTSGFQYF.

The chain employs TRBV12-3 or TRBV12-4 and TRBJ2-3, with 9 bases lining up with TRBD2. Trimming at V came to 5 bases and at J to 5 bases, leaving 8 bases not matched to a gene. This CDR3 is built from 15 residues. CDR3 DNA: TGTGCCAGCAGTCTAACGACTAGCGGAGGAGATACGCAGTATTTT. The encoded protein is CASSLTTSGGDTQYF.

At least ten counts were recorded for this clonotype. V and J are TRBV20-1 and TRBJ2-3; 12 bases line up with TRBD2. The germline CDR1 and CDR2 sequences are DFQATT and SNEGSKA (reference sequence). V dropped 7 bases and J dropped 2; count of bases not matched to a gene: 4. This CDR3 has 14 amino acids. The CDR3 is CSVLAGGLTDTQYF. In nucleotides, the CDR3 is TGCAGTGTCCTAGCGGGGGGGCTCACAGATACGCAGTATTTT.

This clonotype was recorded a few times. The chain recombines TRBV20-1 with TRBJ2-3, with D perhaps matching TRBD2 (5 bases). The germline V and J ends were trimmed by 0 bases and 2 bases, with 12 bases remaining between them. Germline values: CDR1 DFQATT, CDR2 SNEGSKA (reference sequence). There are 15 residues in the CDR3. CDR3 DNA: TGCAGTGCTAGAGATGACGGGGTGATCACAGATACGCAGTATTTT. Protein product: CSARDDGVITDTQYF.

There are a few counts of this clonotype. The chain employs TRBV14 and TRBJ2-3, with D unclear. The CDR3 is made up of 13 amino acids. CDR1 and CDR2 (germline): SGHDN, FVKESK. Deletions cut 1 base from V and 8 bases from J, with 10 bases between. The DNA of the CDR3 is TGTGCCAGCAGCCAAGGGAGTCTTAGTACGCAGTATTTT. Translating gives CASSQGSLSTQYF.

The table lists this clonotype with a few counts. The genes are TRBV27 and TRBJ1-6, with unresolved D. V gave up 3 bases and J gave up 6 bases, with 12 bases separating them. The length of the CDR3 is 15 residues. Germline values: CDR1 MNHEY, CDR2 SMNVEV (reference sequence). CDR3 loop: CASSFGPLGNSPLHF. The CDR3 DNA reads TGTGCCAGCAGTTTCGGTCCATTAGGTAATTCACCCCTCCACTTT.